The present entry profiles one T cell receptor beta chain with its context. Its antigen is currently unknown. The germline V and J ends were trimmed by 2 bases and 1 base, with 11 bases remaining between them. The length of the CDR3 is 15 residues. The germline gives CDR1 MNHEY, CDR2 SMNVEV (reference sequence). MiXCR, applied by TCRdb to the reads, yields one record per CDR3 protein. The sample includes about 700,000 distinct CDR3 sequences, roughly 36% seen only once; the top ten take roughly 20%. The data were taken from a study of T cell repertoires in cytomegalovirus infection. The wider study: Public signatures in TCR beta pointed to CMV infection and matching HLA type.

General observations from the study: Ex vivo, HLA-C-restricted CMV-specific TCR beta clonotypes prevailed over the rest of the response. CMV carriers with the relevant HLA were identified by cumulative public TCR beta family frequency.

V usage is TRBV27 and J usage is TRBJ2-5; D perhaps matches TRBD1 (6 bases). The origin of this receptor is a human donor in good health (CMV status not recorded). Some clones in this sample may be carry-over from other donors' samples. Specimen: cultured PBMCs, collected from culture after CMV antigen stimulation. CDR3 nucleotides: TGTGCCAGCAGTTTACCGCCGGACAGCCAAGAGACCCAGTACTTC. Amino acids: CASSLPPDSQETQYF.